This is a list of T cell receptor beta chains from one sample in a study of blood T cell repertoires in COVID-19. TCRdb keeps only in-frame clones here, not all; method: immunoSEQ multiplex PCR. Altogether 200,000 to 250,000 clones are present, under 90% being singletons, with the ten largest covering about 3.7%. The sample comprised PBMCs or T cells enriched from blood (not recorded which). Receptor source: a woman aged 55-75 years who had recovered from COVID-19. Each CDR3 is given with its conserved first and last residue.

>TRBJ2-1|TRBV7-2
CASSLALYNEQFF
>TRBJ2-1|TRBV28
CASKTSGYPHGGEQFF
>TRBJ2-3|TRBV4-2
CASSQGTSEDTQYF
>TRBJ2-3|TRBV7-2
CASSLVGGRSTDTQYF
>TRBJ2-2|TRBV5-1
CASSLAGSGTGGVVGYGELFF
>TRBJ2-7|TRBV13
CASSPRGVSYEQYF
>TRBJ2-5|TRBV5-5
CASSRQGGETQYF
>TRBJ1-2|TRBV27
CASSLSLPGQGGYGYTF
>TRBJ2-1|TRBV18
CASSPQVGEQFF
>TRBJ1-1|TRBV5-6
CASSAGWEAFF
>TRBJ1-4|TRBV5-1
CASSGGEKLFF
>TRBJ1-1|TRBV4-3
CASSQDLRTGGTEAFF
>TRBJ1-1|TRBV7-9
CASSATGMNTEAFF
>TRBJ1-6|TRBV9
CASSVGGVPYNSPLHF
>TRBJ2-2|TRBV2
CASSGDRASTGELFF
>TRBJ2-1|TRBV7-2
CASSSGGTVTNEQFF
>TRBJ2-1|TRBV20-1
CSVQVYDEQFF
>TRBJ2-1|TRBV29-1
CSVRTSGPRGNNEQFF
>TRBJ1-5|TRBV2
CASTLDRGKGQPQHF
>TRBJ1-1|TRBV9
CASSVAPHTEAFF
>TRBJ1-1|TRBV29-1
CSAARQLNTEAFF
>TRBJ1-5|TRBV20-1
CSASMGQWEPQHF
>TRBJ1-1|TRBV27
CASSFRQGLDGTEAFF
>TRBJ2-4|TRBV3-1/TRBV3-2
CASSPVGLAKNIQYF
>TRBJ2-3|TRBV3-1/TRBV3-2
CASSQDILGQSLDTQYF
>TRBJ1-5|TRBV7-8
CASSLGGQPNQPQHF
>TRBJ1-3|TRBV5-4
CASSAGQGPGNTIYF
>TRBJ1-1|TRBV6-5
CATQVTGSGTEAFF
>TRBJ2-1|TRBV15
CATSRDTSGRLTYNEQFF
>TRBJ1-5|TRBV25-1
CASSGGLEPQHF
>TRBJ2-7|TRBV13
CASSWGRMGQYF
>TRBJ2-5|TRBV6-4
CASSPQGLASETQYF
>TRBJ2-2|TRBV6-5
CASTQGSAGELFF
>TRBJ1-2|TRBV28
CASSPGTVPVYGYTF
>TRBJ2-7|TRBV6-5
CASYATDCLYEQYF
>TRBJ1-1|TRBV11-2
CASSFGVRTEAFF
>TRBJ1-2|TRBV19
CASSIRRGKENYGYTF
>TRBJ1-2|TRBV11-2
CASSSLSINYGYTF
>TRBJ2-7|TRBV5-1
CASRSGTGGFEQYF